This TCR beta chain derives from a study of identical twins. Template switching (which added a universal primer site) was used, and cDNA carried unique molecular identifiers. One entry per CDR3 protein results from TCRdb running MiXCR on the 5' RACE reads. The sample holds under 900,000 distinct CDR3 sequences, 15% to 20% seen once. The V gene lost 3 bases and the J gene lost 10 bases, with 17 bases spanning the gap. CDR1 is SGHRS, CDR2 YFSETQ, per germline. This CDR3 has 14 amino acids. This same sample was also taken into another study, of T cells expressing NK-cell markers.

The chain couples TRBV5-1 to TRBJ2-1; D not resolved. The material sequenced was PBMCs. The clonotype comes from a woman younger than 30 in good health. The CDR3, as DNA: TGCGCCAGCAGCTCGTTAGGGCGACTTGACGAGCAGTTCTTC. This gives the protein CASSSLGRLDEQFF. The full variable domain, its missing parts supplied by reference TRBV5-1 and TRBJ2-1, is KAGVTQTPRYLIKTRGQQVTLSCSPISGHRSVSWYQQTPGQGLQFLFEYFSETQRNKGNFPGRFSGRQFSNSRSEMNVSTLELGDSALYLCASSSLGRLDEQFFGPGTRLTVL.